Listed here are 16 T cell receptor beta chains from one sample, sequenced in a study of blood T cell repertoires in COVID-19. Libraries were prepared by immunoSEQ multiplex PCR; TCRdb keeps only in-frame clonotypes and omits some of them. Found here are about 360,000 clones, approximately 86% of them singletons; the top ten hold approximately 2.9%. Sequencing was performed on peripheral blood. The source of these receptors is a human donor in a cohort sampled during active COVID-19.

V is TRBV30 and J is TRBJ1-2; D is ambiguous. There are 13 residues in the CDR3. Looked up from germline, CDR1 is GTSNPN and CDR2 is SVGIG (reference sequence). Trimming shortened V by 1 base and J by 4 bases, and 10 bases separated the two germline ends. The CDR3 bases are TGTGCCTGGAGTGCTACCGGGATCTATGGCTACACCTTC. Translation gives CAWSATGIYGYTF.

This clone was seen a single time. The V call is TRBV5-1, the J call TRBJ2-5; maybe TRBD2 (5 bases). The CDR3 is 14 amino acids. Trimming took 0 bases from V and 5 from J, leaving 11 bases between them. The germline V gene encodes CDR1 SGHRS and CDR2 YFSETQ. CDR3 amino acids: CASSLGQKRETQYF. CDR3 bases: TGCGCCAGCAGCTTGGGGCAGAAGCGGGAGACCCAGTACTTC.

This clone was seen only a few times. The V and J genes are TRBV16 and TRBJ1-2, with 10 bases matching TRBD1. The CDR3 is 14 amino acids. The germline gives CDR1 KGHSY, CDR2 FQNENV. Trimming at V came to 4 bases and at J to 5 bases, leaving 4 bases not matched to a gene. The CDR3 DNA reads as TGTGCCAGCAGCCCGACAGGGGGCGGATATGGCTACACCTTC. Its translation is CASSPTGGGYGYTF.

The DNA of the CDR3 is TGTGCCAGTATGCCGGGACAGGGGGTGGGCGAGCAGTACTTC. Encoded protein: CASMPGQGVGEQYF. The J gene is TRBJ2-7, the V gene TRBV19; 11 bases line up with TRBD1. This CDR3 is built from 14 residues. V shed 7 bases, J shed 6 bases, and the junction held 8 bases outside the gene matches. Germline assignment: CDR1 LNHDA and CDR2 SQIVND (reference sequence). Full variable domain (outside the CDR3, taken from reference TRBV19 and TRBJ2-7): DGGITQSPKYLFRKEGQNVTLSCEQNLNHDAMYWYRQDPGQGLRLIYYSQIVNDFQKGDIAEGYSVSREKKESFPLTVTSAQKNPTAFYLCASMPGQGVGEQYFGPGTRLTVT.

The rearrangement links TRBV18 to TRBJ2-5; D is unresolved. The germline V gene has CDR1 KGHSH and CDR2 LQKENI. The CDR3 has 11 residues. Trimming shortened V by 4 bases and J by 3 bases, and 3 bases separated the two germline ends. The CDR3 sequence is CASSLKETQYF. DNA for the CDR3: TGTGCCAGCTCACTTAAAGAGACCCAGTACTTC.

V is TRBV20-1 and J is TRBJ1-2; no reliable D call. The V and J ends lost 3 bases and 1 base respectively, with 9 bases between them. The CDR3 consists of 13 residues. Germline V gene data show CDR1 as DFQATT and CDR2 as SNEGSKA (reference sequence). CDR3 sequence (DNA): TGCAGTGCTAGTAACAGTCATAACTATGGCTACACCTTC. The encoded protein is CSASNSHNYGYTF.

The sample holds a few counts of this clone. The chain recombines TRBV11-2 with TRBJ2-5, with TRBD1 matching over 8 bases. Germline V gene lookup returns CDR1 SGHAT and CDR2 FQNNGV. The CDR3 sequence is 13 residues long. V gave up 3 bases and J gave up 5 bases; unmatched junction bases: 2. The CDR3 loop is CASSLDRDETQYF. The CDR3 DNA follows: TGTGCCAGCAGCTTGGACAGGGACGAGACCCAGTACTTC. The variable domain in full, with the rest retrieved from reference TRBV11-2 and TRBJ2-5, is EAGVAQSPRYKIIEKRQSVAFWCNPISGHATLYWYQQILGQGPKLLIQFQNNGVVDDSQLPKDRFSAERLKGVDSTLKIQPAKLEDSAVYLCASSLDRDETQYFGPGTRLLVL.

The rearrangement links TRBV2 to TRBJ1-3; D perhaps matches TRBD1 (6 bases). V was pared by 6 bases and J by 3 bases, with 18 bases between. This CDR3 is built from 16 residues. The germline V gene encodes CDR1 SNHLY and CDR2 FYNNEI. The CDR3 here is CASSQGLGENGNTIYF. As DNA, the CDR3 is TGTGCCAGCAGCCAGGGGTTGGGCGAGAATGGAAACACCATATATTTT.

This clone has just one count. The chain recombines TRBV7-9 with TRBJ1-2; D not resolved. The V end lost 5 bases, the J end lost 4 bases, and 14 bases lay between the germline ends. The germline CDR1 and CDR2 sequences are SEHNR and FQNEAQ (reference sequence). The CDR3 contains 14 residues. CDR3 sequence: CASSPPGSRYGYTF. The DNA of the CDR3 is TGTGCCAGCAGCCCCCCGGGATCCCGCTATGGCTACACCTTC.

This clone was found once. V is TRBV6-5 and J is TRBJ2-2; D call uncertain. Looked up from germline, CDR1 is MNHEY and CDR2 is SVGAGI. This CDR3 has 14 amino acids. Trimming cost V 6 bases and J 6 bases, with 14 bases left between them. Here the CDR3 reads CASSPSHQAGELFF. CDR3 nucleotides: TGTGCCAGCAGCCCCTCACATCAGGCCGGGGAGCTGTTTTTT.

This chain joins TRBV6-5 and TRBJ1-2; 9 nucleotides align to TRBD1. The CDR3 spans 15 residues. From germline, CDR1 is MNHEY and CDR2 SVGAGI. V shed 0 bases, J shed 7 bases, and the junction held 6 bases outside the gene matches. The CDR3, as DNA: TGTGCCAGCAGTTACTCTCAACAGGGGGCGAGTGGCTACACCTTC. Encoded protein: CASSYSQQGASGYTF.

The chain recombines TRBV5-1 with TRBJ1-4, with D perhaps matching TRBD1 (6 bases). The CDR3 sequence is 16 residues long. V was shortened by 7 bases and J by 0 bases, with 16 bases between the two germline ends. Per the germline V gene, CDR1 is SGHRS and CDR2 is YFSETQ. CDR3 amino acids: CASPLGQGSTNEKLFF. Written as DNA, the CDR3 is TGCGCCAGCCCCCTGGGCCAGGGGTCAACTAATGAAAAACTGTTTTTT.

This sequence joins TRBV6-2 or TRBV6-3 and TRBJ1-2, with 8 bases identical to TRBD1. CDR1 and CDR2 (germline): MNHEY, SVGEGT. The J segment lost 2 bases and the V segment lost 0 bases, leaving 5 bases of the junction unmatched. The CDR3 totals 16 residues. As DNA, the CDR3 is TGTGCCAGCAGTTACTCTCTGGGACAGGACAACTATGGCTACACCTTC. Its translation is CASSYSLGQDNYGYTF.

The CDR3 region has the DNA TGTGCCAGCTGGGGACTAGCGGGGGACCAAGAGACCCAGTACTTC. This sequence encodes CASWGLAGDQETQYF. The V and J genes are TRBV7-8 and TRBJ2-5; the match to TRBD2 covers 14 bases. This CDR3 comprises 15 residues. V lost 8 bases, J lost 0 bases, and 2 bases stayed unmatched. The germline V gene has CDR1 SGHVS and CDR2 FQNEAQ.

V is TRBV7-8 and J is TRBJ2-2; TRBD1 aligns across 7 bases. Germline assignment: CDR1 SGHVS and CDR2 FQNEAQ. There are 17 residues in the CDR3. Trimming cost V 0 bases and J 1 base; bases outside gene matches: 5. In DNA form, the CDR3 reads TGTGCCAGCAGCTTAGCCCGAGCAGGGGGGAACACCGGGGAGCTGTTTTTT. Residues: CASSLARAGGNTGELFF.

The chain recombines TRBV27 with TRBJ2-2; D is uncertain. This CDR3 is built from 14 residues. The V end lost 5 bases, the J end lost 4 bases, and 11 bases lay between the germline ends. Germline assignment: CDR1 MNHEY and CDR2 SMNVEV (reference sequence). CDR3 region: CASSRASSTGELFF. CDR3 sequence (DNA): TGTGCCAGCAGTCGCGCTAGTAGCACCGGGGAGCTGTTTTTT.